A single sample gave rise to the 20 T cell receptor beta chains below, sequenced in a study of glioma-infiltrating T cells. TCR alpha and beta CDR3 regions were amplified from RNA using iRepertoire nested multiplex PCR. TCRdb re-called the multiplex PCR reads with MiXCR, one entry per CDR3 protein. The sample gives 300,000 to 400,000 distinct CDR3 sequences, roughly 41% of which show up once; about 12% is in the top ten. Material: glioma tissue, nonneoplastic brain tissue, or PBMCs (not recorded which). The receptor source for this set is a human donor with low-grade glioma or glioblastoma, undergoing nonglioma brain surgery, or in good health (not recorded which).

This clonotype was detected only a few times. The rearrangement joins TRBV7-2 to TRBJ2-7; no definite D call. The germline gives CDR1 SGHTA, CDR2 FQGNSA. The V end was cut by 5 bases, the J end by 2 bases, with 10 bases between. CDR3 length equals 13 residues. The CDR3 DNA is TGTGCCAGCAGCCCTGCGGAGACCTACGAGCAGTACTTC. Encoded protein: CASSPAETYEQYF.

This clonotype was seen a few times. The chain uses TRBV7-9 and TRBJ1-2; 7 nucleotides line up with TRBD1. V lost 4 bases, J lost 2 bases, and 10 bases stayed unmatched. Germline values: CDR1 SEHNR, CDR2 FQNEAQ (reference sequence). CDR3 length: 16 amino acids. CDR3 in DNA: TGTGCCAGCAGCTCCCGACAGGGCCCATTAAACTATGGCTACACCTTC. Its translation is CASSSRQGPLNYGYTF.

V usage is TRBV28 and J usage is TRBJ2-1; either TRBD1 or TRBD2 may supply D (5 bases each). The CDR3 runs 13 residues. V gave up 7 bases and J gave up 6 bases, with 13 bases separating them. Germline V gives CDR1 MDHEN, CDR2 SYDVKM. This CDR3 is CASTWGIRNEQFF. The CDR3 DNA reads TGTGCCAGCACCTGGGGGATCCGCAATGAGCAGTTCTTC.

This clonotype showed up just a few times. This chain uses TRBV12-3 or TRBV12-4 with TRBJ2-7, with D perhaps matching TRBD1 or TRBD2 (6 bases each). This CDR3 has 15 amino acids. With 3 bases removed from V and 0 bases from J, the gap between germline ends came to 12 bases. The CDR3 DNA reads TGTGCCAGCAGTTTCGGGGGCTCTTACTCCTACGAGCAGTACTTC. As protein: CASSFGGSYSYEQYF.

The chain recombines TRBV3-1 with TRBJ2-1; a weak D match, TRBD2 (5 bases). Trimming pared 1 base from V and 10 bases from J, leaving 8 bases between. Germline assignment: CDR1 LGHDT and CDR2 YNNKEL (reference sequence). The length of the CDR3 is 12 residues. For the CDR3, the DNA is TGTGCCAGCAGCCAAGTGAGCGGAGAGCAGTTCTTC. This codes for CASSQVSGEQFF.

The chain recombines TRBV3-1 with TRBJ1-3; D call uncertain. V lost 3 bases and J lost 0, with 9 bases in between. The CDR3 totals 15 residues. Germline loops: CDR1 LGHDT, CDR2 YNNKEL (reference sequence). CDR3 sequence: CASSQWLGSGNTIYF. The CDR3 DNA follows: TGTGCCAGCAGCCAGTGGCTAGGCTCTGGAAACACCATATATTTT.

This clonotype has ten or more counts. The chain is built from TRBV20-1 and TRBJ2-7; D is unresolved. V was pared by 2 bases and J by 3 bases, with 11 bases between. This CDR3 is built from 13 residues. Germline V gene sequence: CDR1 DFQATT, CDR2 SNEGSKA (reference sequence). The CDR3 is CSARTPDGYEQYF. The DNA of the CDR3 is TGCAGTGCTAGAACCCCGGACGGCTACGAGCAGTACTTC.

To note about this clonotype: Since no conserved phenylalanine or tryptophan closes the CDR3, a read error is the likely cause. The CDR3, as DNA: TGCAGTGCTAGGGGCCCGGCAGCCGGCACCGGGGAGCTGTTTCTT. Its protein product is CSARGPAAGTGELFL. This rearrangement joins TRBV20-1 to TRBJ2-2; no clear D. V lost 3 bases and J 4 bases, leaving 15 bases between the germline ends. Germline values: CDR1 DFQATT, CDR2 SNEGSKA (reference sequence). This CDR3 contains 15 residues.

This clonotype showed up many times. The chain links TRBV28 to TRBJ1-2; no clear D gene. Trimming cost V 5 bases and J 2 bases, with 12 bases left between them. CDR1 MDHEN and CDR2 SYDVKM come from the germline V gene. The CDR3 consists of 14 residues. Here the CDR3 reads CASSPQGRNYGYTF. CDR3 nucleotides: TGTGCCAGCAGTCCCCAAGGACGGAACTATGGCTACACCTTC.

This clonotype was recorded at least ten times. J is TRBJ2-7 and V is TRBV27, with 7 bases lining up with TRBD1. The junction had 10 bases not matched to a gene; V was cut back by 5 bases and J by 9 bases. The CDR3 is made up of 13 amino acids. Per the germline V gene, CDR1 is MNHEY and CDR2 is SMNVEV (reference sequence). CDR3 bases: TGTGCCAGCAGTATCCTCAAACAGGGGAGGCAGTACTTC. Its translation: CASSILKQGRQYF.

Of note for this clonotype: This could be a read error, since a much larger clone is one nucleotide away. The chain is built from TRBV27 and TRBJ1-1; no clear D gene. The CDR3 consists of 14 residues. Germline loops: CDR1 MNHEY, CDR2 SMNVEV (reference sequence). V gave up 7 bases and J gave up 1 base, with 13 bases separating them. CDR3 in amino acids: CASTLGGKNTEAFF. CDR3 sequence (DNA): TGTGCCAGCACCCTTGGCGGAAAGAACACTGAAGCTTTCTTT.

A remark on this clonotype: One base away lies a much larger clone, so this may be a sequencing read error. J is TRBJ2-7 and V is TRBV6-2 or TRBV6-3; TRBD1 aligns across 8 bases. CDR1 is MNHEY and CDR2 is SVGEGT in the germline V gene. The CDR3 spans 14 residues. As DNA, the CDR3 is TGTGACAGCAGTCAACGACAGGGGCAGTACGAGCAGTACTTC. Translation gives CDSSQRQGQYEQYF.

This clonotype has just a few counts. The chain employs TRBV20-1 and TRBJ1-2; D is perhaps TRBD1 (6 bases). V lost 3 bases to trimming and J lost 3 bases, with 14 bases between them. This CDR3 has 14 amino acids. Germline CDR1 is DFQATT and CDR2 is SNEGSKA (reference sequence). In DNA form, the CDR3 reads TGCAGTGCTAGCCGCCCGACAGGAGACTATGGCTACACCTTC. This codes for CSASRPTGDYGYTF.

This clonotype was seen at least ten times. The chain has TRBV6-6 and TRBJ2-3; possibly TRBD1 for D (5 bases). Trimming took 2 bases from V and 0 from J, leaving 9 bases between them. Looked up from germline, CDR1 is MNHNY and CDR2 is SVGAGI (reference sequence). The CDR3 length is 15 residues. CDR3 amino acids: CASSYRQGSTDTQYF. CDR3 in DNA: TGTGCCAGCAGTTACCGGCAGGGAAGCACAGATACGCAGTATTTT.

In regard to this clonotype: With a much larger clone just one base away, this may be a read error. The chain's CDR3 is CASSPHTGSGYTF. The CDR3 coding sequence is TGTGCCAGCAGTCCCCACACTGGGTCTGGCTACACCTTC. The chain uses TRBV28 and TRBJ1-2; D call uncertain. This CDR3 has 13 amino acids. V lost 5 bases to trimming and J lost 7 bases, with 14 bases between them. The germline gives CDR1 MDHEN, CDR2 SYDVKM.

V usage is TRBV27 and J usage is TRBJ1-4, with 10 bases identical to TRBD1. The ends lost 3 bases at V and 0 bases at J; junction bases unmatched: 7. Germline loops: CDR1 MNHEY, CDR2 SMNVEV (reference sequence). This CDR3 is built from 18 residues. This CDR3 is CASSFVSGTGATNEKLFF. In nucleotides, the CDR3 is TGTGCCAGCAGTTTCGTCTCTGGGACAGGGGCAACTAATGAAAAACTGTTTTTT. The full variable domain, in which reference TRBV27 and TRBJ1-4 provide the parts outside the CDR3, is EAQVTQNPRYLITVTGKKLTVTCSQNMNHEYMSWYRQDPGLGLRQIYYSMNVEVTDKGDVPEGYKVSRKEKRNFPLILESPSPNQTSLYFCASSFVSGTGATNEKLFFGSGTQLSVL.

CDR3 amino acids: CSRRTSGTIKQYF. The CDR3, as DNA: TGCAGCCGCAGAACTAGCGGAACTATCAAGCAGTACTTC. The genes are TRBV20-1 and TRBJ2-7, with 8 positions matching TRBD2. The germline V gene encodes CDR1 DFQATT and CDR2 SNEGSKA (reference sequence). The CDR3 is made up of 13 amino acids.

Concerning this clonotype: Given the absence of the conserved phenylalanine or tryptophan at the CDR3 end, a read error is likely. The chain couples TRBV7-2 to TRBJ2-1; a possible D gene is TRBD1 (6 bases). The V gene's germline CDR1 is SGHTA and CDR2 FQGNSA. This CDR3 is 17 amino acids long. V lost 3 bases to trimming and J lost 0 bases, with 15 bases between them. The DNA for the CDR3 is TGTGCCAGCAGCTTCAGGGACATACTAAGCTCCTACAATGAGCAGTTCTTA. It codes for CASSFRDILSSYNEQFL.

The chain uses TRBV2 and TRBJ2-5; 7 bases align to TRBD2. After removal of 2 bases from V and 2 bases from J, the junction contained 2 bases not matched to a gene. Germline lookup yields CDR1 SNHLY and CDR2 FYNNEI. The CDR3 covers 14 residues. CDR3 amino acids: CASSENGRQETQYF. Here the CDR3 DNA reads TGTGCCAGCAGTGAAAACGGGAGGCAAGAGACCCAGTACTTC. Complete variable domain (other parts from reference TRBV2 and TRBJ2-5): EPEVTQTPSHQVTQMGQEVILRCVPISNHLYFYWYRQILGQKVEFLVSFYNNEISEKSEIFDDQFSVERPDGSNFTLKIRSTKLEDSAMYFCASSENGRQETQYFGPGTRLLVL.

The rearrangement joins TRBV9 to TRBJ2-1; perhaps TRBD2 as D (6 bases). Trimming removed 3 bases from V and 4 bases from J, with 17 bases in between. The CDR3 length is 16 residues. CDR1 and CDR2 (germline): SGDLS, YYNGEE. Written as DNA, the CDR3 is TGTGCCAGCAGCGAGGGGTGGCGGGGCGGATACAATGAGCAGTTCTTC. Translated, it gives CASSEGWRGGYNEQFF.